This T cell receptor beta chain was recovered during a study of regulatory T cells in long-lasting Graves disease. Germline V gene data show CDR1 as KGHDR and CDR2 as SFDVKD. This CDR3 region has 15 residues. Deletions cut 0 bases from V and 0 bases from J, with 7 bases between. The time point: newly diagnosed GD, antithyroid drugs for less than 3 months. PBMC RNA served as the TCR library source. Through Arm-PCR of CDR3 regions and iRepertoire HTBI primers, TCR beta libraries were built. MiXCR, applied by TCRdb to the multiplex PCR reads, yields one record per CDR3 protein. This table has about 540,000 distinct CDR3 sequences, approximately 13% appearing once. This clonotype was recorded many times. Another study also made use of these data, one on T cells in Graves' hyperthyroidism and ophthalmopathy.

The starting material was peripheral blood mononuclear cells (PBMCs), obtained at new diagnosis, from a patient treated with antithyroid drugs. The chain couples TRBV24-1 to TRBJ2-5, with no clear D. The receptor was derived from a man aged 30 to 45 with Graves disease. This CDR3 is CATSDLRVNQETQYF. In DNA form, the CDR3 reads TGTGCCACCAGTGATTTGAGGGTGAACCAAGAGACCCAGTACTTC.